This T cell receptor beta chain was identified in a study of control samples from healthy donors and cancer patients. The repertoire was sequenced with immunoSEQ multiplex PCR; TCRdb's copy has only in-frame clones and lacks some. Counted here are tens of thousands of clones, approximately 79% occurring once; the ten biggest clones make up under 25%. V was clipped by 0 bases and J by 3 bases, with 14 bases between them. CDR1 is KGHSH and CDR2 is LQKENI in the germline V gene. The CDR3 totals 16 residues. This receptor was identified in a man aged 55 to 70 with head and neck cancer. The rearrangement uses TRBV18 and TRBJ1-2; D may be TRBD1 (5 bases). The sequenced material came from PBMCs. CDR3 sequence: CASSPPGHTSYYGYTF. CDR3 bases: TGTGCCAGCTCACCACCAGGACACACCTCATACTATGGCTACACCTTC.